The 9 T cell receptor beta chains listed next were all sequenced from one sample in a study of blood T cell repertoires in COVID-19. The repertoire was sequenced with immunoSEQ multiplex PCR; TCRdb's copy has only in-frame clones and lacks some. The repertoire consists of a few hundred thousand clones, with roughly 84% occurring once and the leading ten covering 3.4%. Sequencing used PBMCs or T cells enriched from blood (not recorded which). The source of these receptors is a man aged 50 to 60 who had recovered from COVID-19.

This clone was counted once. This chain joins TRBV28 and TRBJ1-2; D remains ambiguous. V lost 1 base and J lost 7, with 10 bases in between. The CDR3 is 13 residues long. Germline CDR1 and CDR2: MDHEN and SYDVKM. This CDR3 is CASSLYKDGGYTF. The DNA for the CDR3 is TGTGCCAGCAGTTTATACAAAGATGGTGGCTACACCTTC.

J is TRBJ2-1 and V is TRBV6-2 or TRBV6-3; no clear D gene. CDR3 size: 12 residues. Germline V gene lookup returns CDR1 MNHEY and CDR2 SVGEGT. V was cut by 6 bases and J by 6 bases, with 9 bases left in between. The CDR3 DNA follows: TGTGCCAGCAGCCTCCTTTCCAATGAGCAGTTCTTC. This codes for CASSLLSNEQFF.

This clone was found once. The chain uses TRBV18 and TRBJ1-5; tentatively, D is TRBD1 (5 bases). V was cut by 2 bases and J by 3 bases, with 14 bases left in between. The CDR3 has 16 residues. The V gene's germline CDR1 is KGHSH and CDR2 LQKENI. The CDR3 nucleotides read TGTGCCAGCTCACCAAACGGCAGGGCCTTCAATCAGCCCCAGCATTTT. Translated: CASSPNGRAFNQPQHF. The full variable domain, completed using reference TRBV18 and TRBJ1-5, is NAGVMQNPRHLVRRRGQEARLRCSPMKGHSHVYWYRQLPEEGLKFMVYLQKENIIDESGMPKERFSAEFPKEGPSILRIQQVVRGDSAAYFCASSPNGRAFNQPQHFGDGTRLSIL.

This clone was counted a few times. The chain has TRBV5-1 and TRBJ2-7; 9 nucleotides agree with TRBD2. Germline lookup yields CDR1 SGHRS and CDR2 YFSETQ. The CDR3 runs 17 residues. The junction had 11 bases not matched to a gene; V was cut back by 0 bases and J by 4 bases. For the CDR3, the DNA is TGCGCCAGCAGCTTGGTAGGCAGCGGGGGGAATTCGTACGAGCAGTACTTC. Residues: CASSLVGSGGNSYEQYF.

This clone was observed a few times. The gene calls are TRBV2 and TRBJ1-4, with 7 bases identical to TRBD1. CDR3 length: 14 amino acids. In germline, CDR1 is SNHLY, CDR2 FYNNEI. V lost 8 bases to trimming and J lost 5 bases; unmatched junction nucleotides: 8. The CDR3 DNA reads as TGTGCCAGCGTTGGGGGGACAGCCAATGAAAAACTGTTTTTT. Translation: CASVGGTANEKLFF.

The genes are TRBV12-3 or TRBV12-4 and TRBJ2-2; no reliable D call. This CDR3 comprises 13 residues. Trimming took off 6 bases at V and 0 bases at J, with 5 bases between the two ends. Written as DNA, the CDR3 is TGTGCCAGCAGGGCACCGAACACCGGGGAGCTGTTTTTT. Translated: CASRAPNTGELFF.

J is TRBJ1-5 and V is TRBV2; 8 bases match TRBD1. Per the germline V gene, CDR1 is SNHLY and CDR2 is FYNNEI. With V trimmed by 6 bases and J by 5 bases, 12 bases remained unmatched. The CDR3 has 16 residues. The CDR3 region has the DNA TGTGCCAGCAGAGGTGACAGGGGTCGGGGCGATCAGCCCCAGCATTTT. Translated, it gives CASRGDRGRGDQPQHF.

The chain joins TRBV6-5 to TRBJ2-7; D gene unclear. Trimming cost V 5 bases and J 0 bases, with 14 bases left between them. Per the germline V gene, CDR1 is MNHEY and CDR2 is SVGAGI. The CDR3 spans 15 residues. The CDR3: CASSPRRLGSYEQYF. CDR3 DNA sequence: TGTGCCAGCAGTCCCCGCAGGCTGGGCTCCTACGAGCAGTACTTC.

V and J are TRBV7-2 and TRBJ2-6, with 10 nucleotides matching TRBD1. The CDR3 has 18 amino acids. V gave up 1 base and J gave up 1 base; unmatched junction bases: 4. CDR1 is SGHTA, CDR2 FQGNSA, per germline. In DNA form, the CDR3 reads TGTGCCAGCAGCTTAGGTGGGACAGGGGTTTCTGGGGCCAACGTCCTGACTTTC. It yields the protein CASSLGGTGVSGANVLTF.